This is a list of T cell receptor beta chains from one sample in a study of T cells in Graves' hyperthyroidism and ophthalmopathy. Using its own MiXCR run on the multiplex PCR reads, TCRdb lists one record per CDR3 protein. The data show approximately 560,000 distinct CDR3 sequences, with 15% to 19% seen just once and around 7.8% held by the top ten. The sequenced sample was blood. Every receptor here comes from a woman aged 30 to 39 with Graves' hyperthyroidism. Both conserved end residues are part of each CDR3. Fields, in order: V gene, CDR3 protein.

>TRBV28
CASSSGTVRYEQYF
>TRBV7-9
CASSSWTGTGNQLQHF
>TRBV27
CASSRGKDREQYF
>TRBV30
CAWTPPAGSTDTQYF
>TRBV6-2/TRBV6-3
CASSYRSNSYEQYF
>TRBV12-3/TRBV12-4
CASSLTGSSGNTIYF
>TRBV7-9
CASSSGVASSYEQYF
>TRBV2
CASRVGREWGPTDTQYF
>TRBV7-6
CASSPGQLQPQHF
>TRBV20-1
CSARGGGTLTDTQYF
>TRBV4-1
CASSYTSASYNEQFF
>TRBV20-1
CSARWGQGYGYTF
>TRBV28
CASSGPDTEAFF
>TRBV4-1
CASSQGMDRSNEQFF
>TRBV20-1
CSAREDSSYNSPLHF
>TRBV10-3
CAIQQGATDTQYF
>TRBV19
CASSMGTSVTDTQYF
>TRBV6-6
CASSYVSRPLYNEQFF
>TRBV12-3/TRBV12-4
CASSPTGLNNSPPHF
>TRBV7-2
CASSFRLAGVGGELFF
>TRBV7-8
CASSFFSGTGETQYF
>TRBV27
CASSFKGLQYEQYF
>TRBV6-2/TRBV6-3
CASRAGTSDTDTQYF
>TRBV27
CASSLYGLVSNNEQFF
>TRBV12-3/TRBV12-4
CASRSSGRSIEQFF
>TRBV29-1
CSVAVWEHNEQFF
>TRBV10-2
CASLAGEETQYF
>TRBV7-2
CASSSDRGSYNEQFF
>TRBV20-1
CSARVGAGELFF
>TRBV5-1
CASSSASGGNTIYF
>TRBV19
CASSIERGGYNEQFF
>TRBV18
CASSANRDEKLFF
>TRBV20-1
CSATGLADGNEQFF
>TRBV20-1
CSAPRTDRNTIYF
>TRBV3-2
CASSQNRGPDYEQYF
>TRBV20-1
CSADEGQRESQPQHF
>TRBV6-2/TRBV6-3
CASRASGTGSSYNEQFF
>TRBV14
CASSQGNRATSSGANVLTF
>TRBV20-1
CSASHADTQYF
>TRBV7-2
CASSIGGVTGDEQFF
>TRBV19
CASSVRTGSHQPQHF
>TRBV6-2/TRBV6-3
CASSGGASTDTQYF
>TRBV7-3
CASSYDRESYNEQFF
>TRBV3-1
CASSKGQSEWGQYF
>TRBV7-3
CASSAFGGADEQYF
>TRBV6-1
CASEGIKSGANVLTF
>TRBV2
CASLGGYNEQFF
>TRBV4-3
CASSPSVMSYEQYF
>TRBV11-3
CASSVEGLGIIGTSDTDTQYF
>TRBV7-2
CASSQDTSGGYTF
>TRBV30
CAWKGLMNTGELFF
>TRBV18
CASSPEEETQYF
>TRBV6-1
CASTGGGALTDTQYF
>TRBV20-1
CSARVPWGDSYEQYF
>TRBV7-2
CASSAPRQGAGEKLFF
>TRBV3-1
CASSQESGYTF